One and the same sample provided the 5 T cell receptor beta chains below, sequenced in a study of control samples from healthy donors and cancer patients (dated by TCRdb to 2019 to 2021). The library was generated by the immunoSEQ multiplex PCR assay. TCRdb took over this immuneACCESS table, retaining in-frame rearrangements with V and J assigned. Such tables are incomplete; in checked studies, under half of the missing clones stem from an unresolved V gene, and the remainder is unexplained. This sample gives 120,000 or so clones in total; about 88% of them show up just once. The ten largest clones represent around 1.8% of the sample. Sequences were obtained from blood. These TCRs come from a man aged 18 to 35 in good health.

The chain combines TRBV18 with TRBJ2-7, with 7 nucleotides matching TRBD1. The length of the CDR3 is 13 residues. The germline V gene encodes CDR1 KGHSH and CDR2 LQKENI. The J segment lost 5 bases and the V segment lost 3 bases, leaving 4 bases of the junction unmatched. CDR3 bases: TGTGCCAGCTCACCTGTAACAGGGGACGAGCAGTACTTC. It specifies CASSPVTGDEQYF.

About this clone itself: At one of its ends the junction is not consistent with the germline gene, which may arise from a read error. The chain uses TRBV7-7 and TRBJ1-4; TRBD1 agrees at 7 bases. This CDR3 contains 13 residues. Germline V gives CDR1 SSHAT, CDR2 FNYEAQ (reference sequence). CDR3 region: CASSSDRNEKLFF. The DNA of the CDR3 is TGTGCTAGCAGCTCGGACAGGAATGAAAAACTGTTTTTT. Full variable domain (outside the CDR3, taken from reference TRBV7-7 and TRBJ1-4): GAGVSQSPRYKVTKRGQDVTLRCDPISSHATLYWYQQALGQGPEFLTYFNYEAQPDKSGLPSDRFSAERPEGSISTLTIQRTEQRDSAMYRCASSSDRNEKLFFGSGTQLSVL.

Only one count was recorded for this clone. V and J are TRBV7-3 and TRBJ2-5, with D tentatively TRBD2 (5 bases). V was trimmed by 1 base and J by 2 bases, leaving 11 bases between them. The CDR3 spans 15 residues. The germline V gene has CDR1 SGHTA and CDR2 FQGTGA. CDR3 coding DNA: TGTGCCAGCAGCTTAAACAGCGGAGTACAAGAGACCCAGTACTTC. It is translated as CASSLNSGVQETQYF.

This clone occurred once. V gene TRBV3-1 (or the pseudogene TRBV3-2) combines with J gene TRBJ1-4; TRBD1 matches at 7 bases. Germline loops: CDR1 LGHDT, CDR2 YNNKEL (reference sequence). Trimming took 4 bases from V and 7 from J; bases not matched to a gene: 9. This CDR3 region has 15 residues. The CDR3 protein is CASSPPDRRTEKLFF. The CDR3, as DNA: TGTGCCAGCAGCCCCCCGGACAGGCGTACTGAAAAACTGTTTTTT.

V is TRBV6-5 and J is TRBJ1-4; TRBD1 is a possible D gene (6 bases). Trimming took 8 bases from V and 5 from J, leaving 15 bases between them. Germline CDR1 MNHEY, CDR2 SVGAGI. This CDR3 comprises 14 residues. The CDR3 DNA sequence: TGTGCCAGCCACCTGACGGGGGCCAATGAAAAACTGTTTTTT. This encodes CASHLTGANEKLFF.